A selection of T cell receptor beta chains follows, all from one sample in a study of T cell repertoires in cytomegalovirus infection. TCRdb re-called the reads through MiXCR, storing one row per CDR3 protein. This table has approximately 97,000 distinct CDR3 sequences, more than 15% appearing once. The sequenced sample was PBMCs. These receptors originate from a human donor in good health (CMV status not recorded). Some clones in this sample may be carry-over from other donors' samples. CDR3s include the opening cysteine and the closing phenylalanine or tryptophan. A D gene is named only where the DNA matches it firmly. A row's size may be missing; if present it is once, few, many or a size class.

V: TRBV12-3/TRBV12-4; J: TRBJ1-2; size: -; D: -; DNA: TGTGCCAGCACCGTAGGTGGACTTGATGGCTACACCTTC; CDR3: CASTVGGLDGYTF
V: TRBV7-3; J: TRBJ2-7; size: many; D: -; DNA: TGTGCCAGCAGCTTAATCCCAGGGGACTACGAGCAGTACTTC; CDR3: CASSLIPGDYEQYF
V: TRBV28; J: TRBJ2-7; size: -; D: -; DNA: TGTGCCAGCAGCGAAGGTACTTACTACGAGCAGTACTTC; CDR3: CASSEGTYYEQYF
V: TRBV6-1; J: TRBJ1-1; size: few; D: -; DNA: TGTGCCAGCAGTGAAAAGGGGAACACTGAAGCTTTCTTT; CDR3: CASSEKGNTEAFF
V: TRBV5-1; J: TRBJ2-7; size: few; D: -; DNA: TGCGCCAGCAGCTTGGGACAGGGAGGGCGCGAGCAGTACTTC; CDR3: CASSLGQGGREQYF
V: TRBV7-2; J: TRBJ2-3; size: many; D: -; DNA: TGTGCCAGCAGCTTTCAAAAGAAGGACGCGCAGTATTTT; CDR3: CASSFQKKDAQYF
V: TRBV10-3; J: TRBJ1-1; size: few; D: TRBD1; DNA: TGTGCCATAGGACAGGGGGAACCGTCTGAAGCTTTCTTT; CDR3: CAIGQGEPSEAFF
V: TRBV27; J: TRBJ1-1; size: -; D: TRBD1; DNA: TGTGCCAGCAGCCCCCTTAACAGGGGTGTTCGCACTGAAGCTTTCTTT; CDR3: CASSPLNRGVRTEAFF
V: TRBV30; J: TRBJ1-1; size: -; D: -; DNA: TGTGCCTGGAGTATCGGAAAAGTGAACACTGAAGCTTTCTTT; CDR3: CAWSIGKVNTEAFF
V: TRBV5-1; J: TRBJ1-1; size: -; D: TRBD1; DNA: TGCGCCAGCAGCCGGGGACAGGGGGCGACCACTGAAGCTTTCTTT; CDR3: CASSRGQGATTEAFF
V: TRBV7-2; J: TRBJ2-3; size: -; D: -; DNA: TGTGCCAGCAGCTTCGGCGGAGGGCGACTCACAGATACGCAGTATTTT; CDR3: CASSFGGGRLTDTQYF
V: TRBV20-1; J: TRBJ1-1; size: -; D: TRBD1; DNA: TGCAGTGTTAGCTGGGACAGGGGCACTGAAGCTTTCTTT; CDR3: CSVSWDRGTEAFF
V: TRBV7-9; J: TRBJ1-1; size: many; D: -; DNA: TGTGCCAGCAGCTCATTCCAACAGGGCGGGCGAAGAGACACTGAAGCTTTCTTT; CDR3: CASSSFQQGGRRDTEAFF
V: TRBV7-2; J: TRBJ2-2; size: -; D: -; DNA: TGTGCCAGCAGCCCAGGGCGCGCGAACACCGGGGAGCTGTTTTTT; CDR3: CASSPGRANTGELFF
V: TRBV6-8; J: TRBJ2-2; size: few; D: -; DNA: TGTGCCAGCACTCAGGGATTCGGGGAGCTGTTTTTT; CDR3: CASTQGFGELFF
V: TRBV28; J: TRBJ2-3; size: many; D: TRBD2; DNA: TGTGCCAGCAGTTCCCTCCGGGACTACGATGATACGCAGTATTTT; CDR3: CASSSLRDYDDTQYF
V: TRBV4-1; J: TRBJ1-2; size: -; D: -; DNA: TGCGCCAGCAGCCTCAGACAGAACTATGGCTACACCTTC; CDR3: CASSLRQNYGYTF
V: TRBV19; J: TRBJ1-2; size: few; D: -; DNA: TGTGCCAGTAGTATAGGATGGATGGGGGCAGGCGACTATGGCTACACCTTC; CDR3: CASSIGWMGAGDYGYTF
V: TRBV28; J: TRBJ1-1; size: many; D: -; DNA: TGTGCCAGCAGTTCCATACAGGGGAACACTGAAGCTTTCTTT; CDR3: CASSSIQGNTEAFF
V: TRBV20-1; J: TRBJ2-7; size: -; D: TRBD1; DNA: TGCAGTGCTAGAGAAACGGGACAGGGATCTAAGGAGCAGTACTTC; CDR3: CSARETGQGSKEQYF
V: TRBV5-6; J: TRBJ2-2; size: many; D: TRBD2; DNA: TGTGCCAGCAGCTGGAATCTAGCGGGGCTCACCGGGGAGCTGTTTTTT; CDR3: CASSWNLAGLTGELFF
V: TRBV12-5; J: TRBJ2-7; size: many; D: -; DNA: TGTGCTAGTGGTTTCGGGGATCCCGTACCCGGCGAGCAGTACTTC; CDR3: CASGFGDPVPGEQYF
V: TRBV28; J: TRBJ2-3; size: -; D: -; DNA: TGTGCCAGCAGTTTATTTCAGGGTAGCTCAGATACGCAGTATTTT; CDR3: CASSLFQGSSDTQYF
V: TRBV28; J: TRBJ1-3; size: -; D: -; DNA: TGTGCCAGCAGTCCCGGGACACACTCTGGAAACACCATATATTTT; CDR3: CASSPGTHSGNTIYF
V: TRBV20-1; J: TRBJ2-7; size: many; D: -; DNA: TGCAGTGCTAGACTCCCCTGGGGAAGCTCCTACGAGCAGTACTTC; CDR3: CSARLPWGSSYEQYF
V: TRBV15; J: TRBJ2-7; size: few; D: -; DNA: TGTGCCACCAGCAGAGTCGCAGGGGAAGCCTACGAGCAGTACTTC; CDR3: CATSRVAGEAYEQYF
V: TRBV3-1; J: TRBJ2-3; size: -; D: -; DNA: TGTGCCAGCAGCCAAGTTGAGGGGGGGCGAGCAGATACGCAGTATTTT; CDR3: CASSQVEGGRADTQYF
V: TRBV19; J: TRBJ2-7; size: many; D: -; DNA: TGTGCCAGTAGTATAGATCCCGGACCACGATCCGAGCAGTACTTC; CDR3: CASSIDPGPRSEQYF
V: TRBV4-2; J: TRBJ2-3; size: many; D: -; DNA: TGTGCCAGCAGCCAAGATTTAGCCAGACGCACAGATACGCAGTATTTT; CDR3: CASSQDLARRTDTQYF
V: TRBV20-1; J: TRBJ2-1; size: many; D: -; DNA: TGCAGTGCTAGTCGTGCGGCAGGGGCCTACGTTAGCTCCTACAATGAGCAGTTCTTC; CDR3: CSASRAAGAYVSSYNEQFF
V: TRBV7-9; J: TRBJ2-2; size: many; D: -; DNA: TGTGCCAGCAGCTTCTATAACAGCCCGAACACCGGGGAGCTGTTTTTT; CDR3: CASSFYNSPNTGELFF
V: TRBV7-9; J: TRBJ1-6; size: -; D: TRBD1; DNA: TGTGCCAGCAGCTCCAGACAGGGAGGCAATTCACCCCTCCACTTT; CDR3: CASSSRQGGNSPLHF
V: TRBV10-3; J: TRBJ1-2; size: few; D: -; DNA: TGTGCCATCAGTGCCCCTTTAGGAGGCTACACCTTC; CDR3: CAISAPLGGYTF
V: TRBV7-4; J: TRBJ1-3; size: many; D: TRBD1; DNA: TGTGCCAGCAGCGCTTGGACAGGGACAGCTTTTCCCCAGTCTGGAAACACCATATATTTT; CDR3: CASSAWTGTAFPQSGNTIYF
V: TRBV7-3; J: TRBJ2-4; size: many; D: TRBD1; DNA: TGTGCCAGCAGCTTAGGGACAGGGAATAACATTCAGTACTTC; CDR3: CASSLGTGNNIQYF
V: TRBV18; J: TRBJ1-1; size: few; D: TRBD1; DNA: TGTGCCAGCTCAACCGACAGGGGTGCTCACACTGAAGCTTTCTTT; CDR3: CASSTDRGAHTEAFF
V: TRBV20-1; J: TRBJ2-4; size: -; D: -; DNA: TGCAGTGCTATGAAGAGGGTAGGAGCCAAAAACATTCAGTACTTC; CDR3: CSAMKRVGAKNIQYF